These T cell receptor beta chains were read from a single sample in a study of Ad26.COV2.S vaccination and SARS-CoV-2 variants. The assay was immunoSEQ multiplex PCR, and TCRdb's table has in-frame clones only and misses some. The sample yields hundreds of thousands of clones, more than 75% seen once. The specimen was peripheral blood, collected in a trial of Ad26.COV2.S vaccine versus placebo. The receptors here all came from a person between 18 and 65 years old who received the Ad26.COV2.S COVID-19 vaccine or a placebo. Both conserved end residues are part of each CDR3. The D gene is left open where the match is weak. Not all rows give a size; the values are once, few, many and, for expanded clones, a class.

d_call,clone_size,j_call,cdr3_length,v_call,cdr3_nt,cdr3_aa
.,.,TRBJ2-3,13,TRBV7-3,TGTGCCAGCAGCTCGACAGTTACAGATACGCAGTATTTT,CASSSTVTDTQYF
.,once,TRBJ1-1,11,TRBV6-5,TGTGCCAGCAGTCCCCTCACTGAAGCTTTCTTT,CASSPLTEAFF
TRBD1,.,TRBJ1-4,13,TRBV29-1,TGCAGCGTTGCTAATACAGGGGGTGAAAAACTGTTTTTT,CSVANTGGEKLFF
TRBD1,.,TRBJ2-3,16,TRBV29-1,TGCAGCGTTCGGCGAGGGTCAGGGGGAAGTACAGATACGCAGTATTTT,CSVRRGSGGSTDTQYF
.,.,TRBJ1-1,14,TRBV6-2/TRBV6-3,TGTGCCAGCAGTTTACCCGGGACGAACACTGAAGCTTTCTTT,CASSLPGTNTEAFF
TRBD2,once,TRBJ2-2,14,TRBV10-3,TGCGACAGACCCAGCGGGGGGAACACCGGGGAGCTGTTTTTT,CDRPSGGNTGELFF
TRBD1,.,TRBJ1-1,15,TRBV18,TGTGCCAGCTCAGCGGGACAGGGTAGGGGGACTGAAGCTTTCTTT,CASSAGQGRGTEAFF
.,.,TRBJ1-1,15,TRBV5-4,TGTGCCAGCAGTTATGAAAGGGCCATGAACACTGAAGCTTTCTTT,CASSYERAMNTEAFF
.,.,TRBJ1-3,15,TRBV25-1,TGTGCCAGCAGTGAAACCCTGGACAGAGGAAACACCATATATTTT,CASSETLDRGNTIYF
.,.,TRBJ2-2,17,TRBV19,TGTGCCAGTACCATACAACAGGGGACTTATAACACCGGGGAGCTGTTTTTT,CASTIQQGTYNTGELFF
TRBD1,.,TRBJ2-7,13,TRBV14,TGTGCCAGCAGCCCGCAGGGGGCCGGCGAGCAGTACTTC,CASSPQGAGEQYF
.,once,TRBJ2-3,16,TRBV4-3,TGCGCCAGCAGCCAAGATGGGGCGGCTGCGGCAGATACGCAGTATTTT,CASSQDGAAAADTQYF
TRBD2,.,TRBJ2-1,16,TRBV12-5,TGTGCTAGTGGGCGAGGGGGACTAGCGAATTACAATGAGCAGTTCTTC,CASGRGGLANYNEQFF
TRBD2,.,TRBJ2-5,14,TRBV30,TGTGCCTGGGAGGGACTAGCGGGGGTTGAGACCCAGTACTTC,CAWEGLAGVETQYF
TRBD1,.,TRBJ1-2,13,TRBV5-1,TGCGCCAGCAGCTTCCAGGGGGCACAGGGCTACACCTTC,CASSFQGAQGYTF
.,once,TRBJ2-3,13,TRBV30,TGTGCCTGGAGTGTACAGGACTCCGGTACGCAGTATTTT,CAWSVQDSGTQYF
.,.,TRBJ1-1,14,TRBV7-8,TGTGCCAGCAGCTTAGATGGGAGGGTTGCTGAAGCTTTCTTT,CASSLDGRVAEAFF
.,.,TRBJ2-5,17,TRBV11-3,TGTGCCAGCAGCTTAAAGCCTCCCGGGGCCGGGGGAGAGACCCAGTACTTC,CASSLKPPGAGGETQYF
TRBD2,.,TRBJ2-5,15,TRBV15,TGTGCCACCAGCCCAGCGGGGGGTTTAGGGGAGACCCAGTACTTC,CATSPAGGLGETQYF
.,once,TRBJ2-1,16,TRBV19,TGTGCCAGTCAGGGTTATTACTCTAACTCCTACAATGAGCAGTTCTTC,CASQGYYSNSYNEQFF
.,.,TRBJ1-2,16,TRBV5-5,TGTGCCAGCAGCTTGTGGAACCCGGGGAACCGCTATGGCTACACCTTC,CASSLWNPGNRYGYTF
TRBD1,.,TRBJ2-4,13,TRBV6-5,TGTGCCAGCCTCGGGCAGGGGGTCCCCATTCAGTACTTC,CASLGQGVPIQYF
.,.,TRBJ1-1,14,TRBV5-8,TGTGCCAGCAGCCCTATAGGCGGGGACACTGAAGCTTTCTTT,CASSPIGGDTEAFF
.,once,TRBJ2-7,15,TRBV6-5,TGTGCCAGCAGTTACTCGTCAGGGCTTTCCTACGAGCAGTACTTC,CASSYSSGLSYEQYF
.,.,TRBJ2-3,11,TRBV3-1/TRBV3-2,TGTGCCAGCAGCCGACGAGAGGTGCAGTATTTT,CASSRREVQYF
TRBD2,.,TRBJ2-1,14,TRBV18,TGTGCCAGCTCACTGGGACTAGCGGGAAATGAGCAGTTCTTC,CASSLGLAGNEQFF
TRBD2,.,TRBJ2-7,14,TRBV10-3,TGTGCCACCGGGGGACTAGCGGGGGTAAACGAGCAGTACTTC,CATGGLAGVNEQYF
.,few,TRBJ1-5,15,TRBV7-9,TGTGCCAGCAGCTTAGATGGGGCTAGCAATCAGCCCCAGCATTTT,CASSLDGASNQPQHF
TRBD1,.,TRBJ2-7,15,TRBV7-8,TGTGCCAGCAGTAAAACGGGACAGGGACGCTACGAGCAGTACTTC,CASSKTGQGRYEQYF
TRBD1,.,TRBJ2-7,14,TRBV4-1,TGCGCCAGCAGCGATAACAGGGGGCGGAACGAGCAGTACTTC,CASSDNRGRNEQYF
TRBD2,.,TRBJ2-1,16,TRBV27,TGTGCCAGCAGTTCAGGACTAGCGGTCTCCTACAATGAGCAGTTCTTC,CASSSGLAVSYNEQFF
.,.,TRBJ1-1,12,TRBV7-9,TGTGCCAGCAGCCCAGCTCACACTGAAGCTTTCTTT,CASSPAHTEAFF
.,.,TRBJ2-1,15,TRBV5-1,TGCGCCAGCAGCTTGGGATCGGGGAAATACAATGAGCAGTTCTTC,CASSLGSGKYNEQFF
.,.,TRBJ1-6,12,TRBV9,TGTGCCAGCAGCCTTAATAATTCACCCCTCCACTTT,CASSLNNSPLHF
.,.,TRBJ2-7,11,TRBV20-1,TGCAGTGCTAGGGCCGATGGGGAGCAGTACTTC,CSARADGEQYF
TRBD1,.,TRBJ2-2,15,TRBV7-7,TGTGCTAGCAGCTTGGGGCAGGGGGCCACCGGGGAGCTGTTTTTT,CASSLGQGATGELFF
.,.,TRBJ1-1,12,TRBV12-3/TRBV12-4,TGTGCCAGTGCCGGCGGGAACACTGAAGCTTTCTTT,CASAGGNTEAFF
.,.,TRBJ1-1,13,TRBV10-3,TGTGCCATCAGTGCGGGACAAAACACTGAAGCTTTCTTT,CAISAGQNTEAFF
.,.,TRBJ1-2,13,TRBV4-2,TGTGCCAGCAGCCACAGGGGTAACTATGGCTACACCTTC,CASSHRGNYGYTF
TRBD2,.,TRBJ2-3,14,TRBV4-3,TGCGCCAGCAGCCAGGGGGGGGGCACAGATACGCAGTATTTT,CASSQGGGTDTQYF
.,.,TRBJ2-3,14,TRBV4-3,TGCGCCAGCAGCCCCAAGGAACGAGCAGATACGCAGTATTTT,CASSPKERADTQYF
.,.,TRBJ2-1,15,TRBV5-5,TGTGCCAGCAGCCCGGGTGTGAGGGGGTACAATGAGCAGTTCTTC,CASSPGVRGYNEQFF
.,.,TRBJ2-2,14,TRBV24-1,TGTGCCACCAGTCCTCGTGGAGCCACCGGGGAGCTGTTTTTT,CATSPRGATGELFF
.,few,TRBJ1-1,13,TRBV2,TGTGCCAGCAGGCGCCGTGGGGACACTGAAGCTTTCTTT,CASRRRGDTEAFF
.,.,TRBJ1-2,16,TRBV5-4,TGTGCCAGCAGCTTGGAGGCAGGGGTTCTCCGAAGTGGCTACACCTTC,CASSLEAGVLRSGYTF
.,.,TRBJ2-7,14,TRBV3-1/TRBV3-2,TGTGCCAGCAGCCCTTCCGATCCGGGGGACGAGCAGTACTTC,CASSPSDPGDEQYF
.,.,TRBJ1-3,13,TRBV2,TGTGCCAGCAGCGGGACAAATGGAAACACCATATATTTT,CASSGTNGNTIYF
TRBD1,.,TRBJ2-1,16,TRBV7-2,TGTGCCAGCAGCTTATCGGTCGACAGGGGCCGGAATGAGCAGTTCTTC,CASSLSVDRGRNEQFF
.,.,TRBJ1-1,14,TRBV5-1,TGCGCCAGCAGCGTGACAGGACTGAACACTGAAGCTTTCTTT,CASSVTGLNTEAFF
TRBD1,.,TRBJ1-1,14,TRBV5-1,TGCGCCAGCAGCCCACTGGCCAGGGGGCAGGAAGCTTTCTTT,CASSPLARGQEAFF
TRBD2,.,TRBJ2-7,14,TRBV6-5,TGTGCCAGCAGACTAGCGGGGATCTCCTACGAGCAGTACTTC,CASRLAGISYEQYF
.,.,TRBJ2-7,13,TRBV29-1,TGCAGCGTTGACACCGGTGACCGCACCGAGCAGTACTTC,CSVDTGDRTEQYF
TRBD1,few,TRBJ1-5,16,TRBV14,TGTGCCAGCAGCCTATCCGGGACAGGGGGCGGACAGCCCCAGCATTTT,CASSLSGTGGGQPQHF